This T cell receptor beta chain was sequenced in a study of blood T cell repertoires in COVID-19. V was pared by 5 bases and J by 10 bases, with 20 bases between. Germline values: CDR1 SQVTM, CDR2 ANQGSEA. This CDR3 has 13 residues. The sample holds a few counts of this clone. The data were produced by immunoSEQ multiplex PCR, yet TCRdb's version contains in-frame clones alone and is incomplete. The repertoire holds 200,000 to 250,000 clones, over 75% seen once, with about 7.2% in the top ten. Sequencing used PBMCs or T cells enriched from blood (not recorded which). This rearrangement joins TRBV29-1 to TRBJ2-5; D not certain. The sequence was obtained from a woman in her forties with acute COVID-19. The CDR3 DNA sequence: TGCAGCGTTCGTGCTTCCCCCGAGGTAGACCAGTACTTC. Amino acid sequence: CSVRASPEVDQYF.